This entry lists 23 T cell receptor beta chains sequenced from one sample in a study of blood T cell repertoires in COVID-19 (dated by TCRdb to about 2020). The protocol used for the library was the immunoSEQ multiplex PCR assay. Drawn from immuneACCESS, this table holds only the in-frame rearrangements with V and J called that TCRdb kept. Clones are partly lost; checked studies trace under half to an unresolved V gene and leave the rest unexplained. In all, the sample holds under 250,000 clones, and 84% of those were seen once. Together, the top ten hold less than 2% of the sample. The sequenced material came from peripheral blood. The source is a woman aged 40 to 50 who had recovered from COVID-19.

CDR3 nucleotides: TGCGCCAGCAGCCAAAAGGACAGCTCCAACACAGATACGCAGTATTTT. This encodes CASSQKDSSNTDTQYF. The V and J genes are TRBV4-1 and TRBJ2-3; D might be TRBD1 (6 bases). The CDR3 extends over 16 amino acids. Trimming took 2 bases from V and 2 from J, leaving 14 bases between them. Germline assignment: CDR1 MGHRA and CDR2 YSYEKL.

The chain has TRBV6-5 and TRBJ2-5; 9 bases fit TRBD1. Germline CDR1 MNHEY, CDR2 SVGAGI. The CDR3 covers 14 residues. V trimming: 6 bases; J trimming: 4 bases; junction bases outside the gene matches: 6. CDR3 sequence (DNA): TGTGCCAGCAGCAGAAGGACAGGGGCAGAGACCCAGTACTTC. As protein: CASSRRTGAETQYF.

J is TRBJ2-7 and V is TRBV5-1, with no clear D. The ends were cut back, 2 bases at V and 3 bases at J, with 15 bases in the middle. This CDR3 contains 15 residues. In germline, CDR1 is SGHRS, CDR2 YFSETQ. CDR3 sequence: CASSLISGGSYEQYF. The CDR3 coding sequence is TGCGCCAGCAGCTTAATTTCAGGTGGAAGCTACGAGCAGTACTTC.

The V call is TRBV5-1, the J call TRBJ2-4, with 9 bases identical to TRBD1. The V gene end was trimmed by 4 bases and the J gene end by 2 bases; junction bases not matched to a gene: 7. Germline CDR1 SGHRS, CDR2 YFSETQ. CDR3 size: 16 residues. As DNA, the CDR3 is TGCGCCAGCAGCGGGGGACAGGGAGGTTCCAAAAACATTCAGTACTTC. Its translation: CASSGGQGGSKNIQYF.

This chain connects TRBV5-4 to TRBJ1-2; D may be TRBD1 (6 bases). CDR1 is SGHNT, CDR2 YYREEE, per germline (reference sequence). V lost 10 bases to trimming and J lost 0 bases, with 13 bases between them. The CDR3 consists of 13 residues. CDR3 in DNA: TGTGCCGGGGGCGACAAGACTAACTATGGCTACACCTTC. It specifies CAGGDKTNYGYTF.

The chain is built from TRBV2 and TRBJ2-7; D unclear. CDR1 SNHLY and CDR2 FYNNEI come from the germline V gene. The CDR3 is 13 residues long. V was pared by 0 bases and J by 6 bases, with 9 bases between. The CDR3 DNA sequence: TGTGCCAGCAGTGAAGCGGGCCTCGGCGAGCAGTACTTC. It yields the protein CASSEAGLGEQYF.

Notes on this clone: Other nucleotide sequences in the sample specify the same CDR3. The rearrangement joins TRBV4-1 to TRBJ1-5; 7 bases are a match to TRBD1. The J segment lost 2 bases and the V segment lost 1 base, leaving 2 bases of the junction unmatched. The germline gives CDR1 MGHRA, CDR2 YSYEKL. The CDR3 length is 15 residues. The chain's CDR3 is CASSQAGTGNQPQHF. The CDR3 region has the DNA TGCGCCAGCAGCCAAGCCGGGACAGGCAATCAGCCCCAGCATTTT.

The chain is built from TRBV2 and TRBJ1-4; TRBD1 matches at 8 bases. The CDR3 consists of 15 residues. CDR1 is SNHLY and CDR2 is FYNNEI in the germline V gene. V shed 2 bases, J shed 3 bases, and the junction held 2 bases outside the gene matches. DNA of the CDR3: TGTGCCAGCAGTGAAAACAGGGGGTCTAATGAAAAACTGTTTTTT. It encodes CASSENRGSNEKLFF.

The chain has TRBV4-1 and TRBJ1-2; possibly TRBD1 for D (5 bases). This CDR3 has 14 residues. Trimming stripped 4 bases from V and 2 bases from J, with 11 bases between. CDR1 and CDR2 from the germline V gene are MGHRA and YSYEKL. The CDR3 DNA reads TGCGCCAGCAGCCCCGGGGGGGGGAACTATGGCTACACCTTC. This encodes CASSPGGGNYGYTF.

V usage is TRBV5-6 and J usage is TRBJ1-6; D is unresolved. CDR3 length: 14 residues. CDR1 SGHDT and CDR2 YYEEEE come from the germline V gene. Trimming removed 4 bases from V and 7 bases from J, with 12 bases in between. The CDR3 spells CASSVERVNSPLHF. CDR3 coding DNA: TGTGCCAGCAGCGTGGAGAGGGTGAATTCACCCCTCCACTTT.

V gene TRBV7-9 combines with J gene TRBJ2-2; 11 bases line up with TRBD1. Losses at the gene ends were 3 bases for V and 5 bases for J; bases not matched to a gene: 8. Germline lookup yields CDR1 SEHNR and CDR2 FQNEAQ (reference sequence). This CDR3 has 17 residues. The CDR3 loop is CASSFPAGTGGTGELFF. Written as DNA, the CDR3 is TGTGCCAGCAGCTTCCCAGCCGGGACAGGGGGAACCGGGGAGCTGTTTTTT. Looking up the rest from reference TRBV7-9 and TRBJ2-2 gives the full variable domain: DTGVSQNPRHKITKRGQNVTFRCDPISEHNRLYWYRQTLGQGPEFLTYFQNEAQLEKSRLLSDRFSAERPKGSFSTLEIQRTEQGDSAMYLCASSFPAGTGGTGELFFGEGSRLTVL.

The V gene is TRBV7-9, the J gene TRBJ1-2; 9 bases match TRBD1. After removal of 5 bases from V and 5 bases from J, the junction contained 9 bases not matched to a gene. CDR1 is SEHNR and CDR2 is FQNEAQ in the germline V gene (reference sequence). The CDR3 spans 15 residues. The CDR3 region has the DNA TGTGCCAGCAGCCCGCAACCCGACAGGGGGTATGGCTACACCTTC. Protein: CASSPQPDRGYGYTF.

The chain couples TRBV28 to TRBJ2-5, with a possible D match to TRBD2 (6 bases). CDR1 is MDHEN, CDR2 SYDVKM, per germline. There are 13 residues in the CDR3. The V gene lost 4 bases and the J gene lost 5 bases, with 11 bases spanning the gap. The CDR3 DNA follows: TGTGCCAGCAGTTGGGGGGTTAGGGAGACCCAGTACTTC. Amino acid sequence: CASSWGVRETQYF.

The gene calls are TRBV19 and TRBJ1-5, with D tentatively TRBD1 (6 bases). The CDR3 runs to 16 residues. Germline V lookup: CDR1 LNHDA, CDR2 SQIVND (reference sequence). Trimming took off 4 bases at V and 1 base at J, with 14 bases between the two ends. CDR3 sequence (DNA): TGTGCCAGTAGTACCCAGGGGAAGTTCAGCAATCAGCCCCAGCATTTT. This sequence encodes CASSTQGKFSNQPQHF. Looking up the rest from reference TRBV19 and TRBJ1-5 gives the full variable domain: DGGITQSPKYLFRKEGQNVTLSCEQNLNHDAMYWYRQDPGQGLRLIYYSQIVNDFQKGDIAEGYSVSREKKESFPLTVTSAQKNPTAFYLCASSTQGKFSNQPQHFGDGTRLSIL.

The genes are TRBV24-1 and TRBJ2-7; 9 nucleotides line up with TRBD1. The CDR3 is made up of 15 amino acids. Trimming cost V 2 bases and J 5 bases; bases outside gene matches: 6. CDR1 and CDR2 (germline): KGHDR, SFDVKD. DNA of the CDR3: TGTGCCACCAGTGATTCGGGACAGGGAAGGCACGAGCAGTACTTC. Its translation: CATSDSGQGRHEQYF.

The rearrangement links TRBV5-6 to TRBJ1-3; maybe TRBD1 (5 bases). V gave up 3 bases and J gave up 1 base, with 8 bases separating them. Per germline, CDR1 SGHDT and CDR2 YYEEEE. The CDR3 runs to 14 residues. CDR3 nucleotide sequence: TGTGCCAGCAGCTCACCAGGGTCTGGAAACACCATATATTTT. Protein sequence: CASSSPGSGNTIYF.

The V gene is TRBV1, the J gene TRBJ1-1. TRBV1 is tagged as a pseudogene. The length of the CDR3 is 12 residues. Here the CDR3 DNA reads TGCACCAGCAATGAGGGCGTCACTGAAGCTTTCTTT. Amino acid sequence: CTSNEGVTEAFF.

The chain's CDR3 is CASSVGQGFGKLFF. In DNA, the CDR3 is TGCGCCAGCAGTGTAGGACAGGGTTTCGGAAAACTGTTTTTT. V usage is TRBV10-1 and J usage is TRBJ1-4; 8 nucleotides match TRBD1. Germline-derived CDR1 and CDR2 are WNHNN and SYGVQD (reference sequence). Germline trimming cut 4 bases from V and 10 bases from J; bases unmatched to any gene: 8. The CDR3 length is 14 residues.

The rearrangement links TRBV7-9 to TRBJ1-1; D is unresolved. The germline V gene encodes CDR1 SEHNR and CDR2 FQNEAQ (reference sequence). V was shortened by 8 bases and J by 6 bases, with 22 bases between the two germline ends. This CDR3 spans 15 amino acids. The DNA of the CDR3 is TGTGCCAGCTTCCCTCCTTCGGGTTATCTCCCTGAAGCTTTCTTT. Protein: CASFPPSGYLPEAFF.

In DNA, the CDR3 is TGTGCCAGCAGCCAGCCGTATAGGGGGACTGAAGCTTTCTTT. Its translation is CASSQPYRGTEAFF. The rearrangement joins TRBV3-1 (or the pseudogene TRBV3-2) to TRBJ1-1; tentative D call: TRBD1 (6 bases). V lost 3 bases, J lost 5 bases, and 13 bases lay in between. The germline CDR1 and CDR2 sequences are LGHDT and YNNKEL (reference sequence). The CDR3 covers 14 residues.

The chain joins TRBV7-9 to TRBJ2-2; the D gene is possibly TRBD1 (6 bases). Germline values: CDR1 SEHNR, CDR2 FQNEAQ (reference sequence). Trimming shortened V by 2 bases and J by 3 bases, and 10 bases separated the two germline ends. The CDR3 has 15 amino acids. The chain's CDR3 is CASSLRGRDTGELFF. The CDR3 DNA reads as TGTGCCAGCAGCTTAAGGGGGAGAGACACCGGGGAGCTGTTTTTT.

The chain recombines TRBV6-1 with TRBJ1-5, with D possibly matching TRBD1 (5 bases). V was shortened by 3 bases and J by 7 bases, with 13 bases between the two germline ends. This CDR3 is built from 14 residues. The germline CDR1 and CDR2 sequences are MNHNS and SASEGT. The CDR3 DNA sequence: TGTGCCAGCAGTGAGGCAGGGATGGGACAGCCCCAGCATTTT. Its translation: CASSEAGMGQPQHF.

In the case of this clone: The sample holds other DNA sequences that translate to the same CDR3. The V call is TRBV11-2, the J call TRBJ1-1, with a weak D call TRBD1 (6 bases). The CDR3 is 13 residues long. V lost 4 bases to trimming and J lost 4 bases, with 10 bases between them. Germline assignment: CDR1 SGHAT and CDR2 FQNNGV. The CDR3 DNA sequence: TGTGCCAGCAGCTCACAGGGCGCCACTGAAGCTTTCTTT. This translates into CASSSQGATEAFF.